The rows below give T cell receptor beta chains drawn from one sample of a study of beta chain features in type 1 diabetes. Sequencing was performed with immunoSEQ multiplex PCR; in TCRdb, only in-frame clones are kept and a portion is missing. The table has approximately 140,000 clones, about 7.1% seen once. What was sequenced was central memory CD4+ T cells from blood. All receptors derive from a woman aged 25 to 39 in good health. The CDR3 runs from the conserved cysteine through the conserved F or W. A D gene is named only where the DNA matches it firmly. Clone size is shown for a subset of rows, as once, few, many or a class of expanded clone.

j_gene,d_gene,abundance,v_gene,CDR3nt,CDR3aa
TRBJ2-1,TRBD2,-,TRBV27,TGTGCCAGCAGTCCGCAGAACTTAGCGGGAGGGCCTCGGAATGAGCAGTTCTTC,CASSPQNLAGGPRNEQFF
TRBJ1-3,-,few,TRBV11-2,TGTGCCAGCAGCCCCGGGACTGCTGGAAACACCATATATTTT,CASSPGTAGNTIYF
TRBJ2-7,-,-,TRBV7-2,TGTGCCAGCAGCTTAGGGGTAGCCGAGCAGTACTTC,CASSLGVAEQYF
TRBJ2-3,TRBD2,few,TRBV5-1,TGCGCCAGCAGCTTGGGCGGTAGCGGGAGATTCATCAGCACAGATACGCAGTATTTT,CASSLGGSGRFISTDTQYF
TRBJ2-5,TRBD1,many,TRBV14,TGTGCCAGCAGCCGAAACAGGGGTCAAGAGACCCAGTACTTC,CASSRNRGQETQYF
TRBJ2-2,TRBD1,-,TRBV5-4,TGTGCCAGCAGCAGGGGGCGCGGACAGGGGGTTAACACCGGGGAGCTGTTTTTT,CASSRGRGQGVNTGELFF
TRBJ2-7,TRBD1,-,TRBV5-1,TGCGCCAGCAGCTCCCGGGACAGGGGCTACGAGCAGTACTTC,CASSSRDRGYEQYF
TRBJ2-1,TRBD2,few,TRBV9,TGTGCCAGCAGCGGTCCGACTAGCGGGGGGGACACTGAGCAGTTCTTC,CASSGPTSGGDTEQFF
TRBJ1-1,-,few,TRBV6-1,TGTGCCAGCAGTGAAAGTCGGCGGAGGGCCACTGAAGCTTTCTTT,CASSESRRRATEAFF
TRBJ1-1,-,-,TRBV7-2,TGTGCCAGCAGCAGAGGACAGTCAACGAACACTGAAGCTTTCTTT,CASSRGQSTNTEAFF
TRBJ1-3,-,few,TRBV18,TGTGCCAGCTCACCACCGGGAGCCAACTCTGGAAACACCATATATTTT,CASSPPGANSGNTIYF